The rows below give T cell receptor beta chains drawn from one sample of a study of control samples from healthy donors and cancer patients. TCRdb keeps only in-frame clones here, not all; method: immunoSEQ multiplex PCR. The sample includes 50,000 to 70,000 clones, about 96% of them seen just once. Sequencing was performed on blood. The receptors were sampled from a woman between 18 and 29 years old in good health. The CDR3 runs from the conserved cysteine through the conserved F or W. The D gene is left open where the match is weak. Some rows mark clone size as missing; the rest say once, few, many or name a class of expanded clone.

CDR3nt | CDR3aa | d_gene | j_gene | abundance | v_gene
TGTGCCAGCTCACCACTGTCTGCAGGGCACTCGTCTGAAGCTTTCTTT | CASSPLSAGHSSEAFF | - | TRBJ1-1 | few | TRBV18
TGTGCCAGCAGCACAAAGACAGGGGAAAATGAAAAACTGTTTTTT | CASSTKTGENEKLFF | TRBD1 | TRBJ1-4 | - | TRBV7-9
TGTGCCAGCAGCCTGAGAGGGGCCGGCTCCTACAATGAGCAGTTCTTC | CASSLRGAGSYNEQFF | - | TRBJ2-1 | once | TRBV27
TGTGCCAGCAGTGAGCCCGAGAACCTCTATGGCTACACCTTC | CASSEPENLYGYTF | - | TRBJ1-2 | - | TRBV6-1
TGTGCCAGCAGCACGGGACAATACTACGAGCAGTACTTC | CASSTGQYYEQYF | - | TRBJ2-7 | - | TRBV5-8
TGTGCCAGCAGCCAAGGCTACGAGCAGTACTTC | CASSQGYEQYF | - | TRBJ2-7 | - | TRBV3-1/TRBV3-2
TGTGCCAGCAGCTCCTACCTCCTCGGCGGGATCGCTGGAAACACCATATATTTT | CASSSYLLGGIAGNTIYF | - | TRBJ1-3 | - | TRBV5-6
TGTGCCAGCAGCTTAACGCCGGGACAGGGGAAGAACACTGAAGCTTTCTTT | CASSLTPGQGKNTEAFF | TRBD1 | TRBJ1-1 | - | TRBV7-3
TGCGCCAGCAGTCCGGGACAGGGGGTCTCATCCTACGAGCAGTACTTC | CASSPGQGVSSYEQYF | TRBD1 | TRBJ2-7 | - | TRBV5-1
TGCGCCAGCAGCCAAACCGGGACAGCCCCCTACGAGCAGTACTTC | CASSQTGTAPYEQYF | TRBD1 | TRBJ2-7 | - | TRBV4-1
TGTGCCTGGAGTGTACTGGAGACCCAGTACTTC | CAWSVLETQYF | - | TRBJ2-5 | - | TRBV30
TGTGCCAGCAGTTACTTGGGACAGGGGGGAGGAAACACCATATATTTT | CASSYLGQGGGNTIYF | TRBD1 | TRBJ1-3 | - | TRBV6-5
TGTGCCAGCAGCCCACAGAACACTGAAGCTTTCTTT | CASSPQNTEAFF | - | TRBJ1-1 | - | TRBV7-9
TGTGCCAGCAGTGATGGAGGGGGGCTGTGGACAGATACGCAGTATTTT | CASSDGGGLWTDTQYF | - | TRBJ2-3 | - | TRBV6-2/TRBV6-3
TGTGCCAGCAGGGGATATAGGAAAAACTACGAGCAGTACTTC | CASRGYRKNYEQYF | - | TRBJ2-7 | once | TRBV6-5
TGTGCCAGCGGTGGGGGAGCGGGGAACTATGGCTACACCTTC | CASGGGAGNYGYTF | - | TRBJ1-2 | - | TRBV28
TGTGCCAGCAGCAAAAACGCCCTCTCGGAAGAGACCCAGTACTTC | CASSKNALSEETQYF | - | TRBJ2-5 | - | TRBV21-1
TGTGCCAGCCGGGACAGACTCTACGAGCAGTACTTC | CASRDRLYEQYF | TRBD1 | TRBJ2-7 | - | TRBV19
TGTGCCAGCAGTTTCGGGGGCACAGATACGCAGTATTTT | CASSFGGTDTQYF | - | TRBJ2-3 | - | TRBV27
TGTGCCAGTAGTACGGCCCGTTGGGGGGTGGGGAGGAGGAACACTGAAGCTTTCTTT | CASSTARWGVGRRNTEAFF | - | TRBJ1-1 | - | TRBV19
TGTGCCAGTACCCCGGACGGGTGGGATGGCTACACCTTC | CASTPDGWDGYTF | - | TRBJ1-2 | - | TRBV19
TGTGCCAGCAGTTACCAGTTAGCGGGGGGGCCTTCCGAGCACAATGAGCAGTTCTTC | CASSYQLAGGPSEHNEQFF | TRBD2 | TRBJ2-1 | - | TRBV6-2/TRBV6-3
TGCGCCAGCAGCTTGGGACAGGGGAAAATCTTACGCTCTGGGGCCAACGTCCTGACTTTC | CASSLGQGKILRSGANVLTF | TRBD1 | TRBJ2-6 | - | TRBV5-1
TGTGCCAGCAGTAGCGGTGGGACTAGCGTAGATACGCAGTATTTT | CASSSGGTSVDTQYF | TRBD2 | TRBJ2-3 | once | TRBV28
TGTGCCACCAGACATTCTGGGGGGTTGCAAGGAAACACCATATATTTT | CATRHSGGLQGNTIYF | - | TRBJ1-3 | - | TRBV15
TGTGCCAGCAGCTGGGACAGTGAAGAGACCCAGTACTTC | CASSWDSEETQYF | TRBD1 | TRBJ2-5 | - | TRBV5-5
TGTGCCAGCAGCTCTCGTGTAGCGAGCTCCTACGAGCAGTACTTC | CASSSRVASSYEQYF | - | TRBJ2-7 | - | TRBV5-4
TGTGCCAGCTCACCTACAGGGGTGAACACTGAAGCTTTCTTT | CASSPTGVNTEAFF | TRBD1 | TRBJ1-1 | - | TRBV18
TGTGCCAGCAGCGGACAGGGAACTGAAGCTTTCTTT | CASSGQGTEAFF | TRBD1 | TRBJ1-1 | - | TRBV5-4
TGTGCCAGCAGTTTCCAGCGGGGCTTAGACGAGCAGTACTTC | CASSFQRGLDEQYF | TRBD2 | TRBJ2-7 | - | TRBV27
TGTGCCTGGGGAAGACGGGGTGGGTCTGGAAACACCATATATTTT | CAWGRRGGSGNTIYF | - | TRBJ1-3 | - | TRBV30
TGCGCCAGCAGCTTTACCGGGACCGAAGCTTTCTTT | CASSFTGTEAFF | - | TRBJ1-1 | - | TRBV5-1
TGTGCCAGCAGTGAGACTAGCGGGGTAGATACGCAGTATTTT | CASSETSGVDTQYF | TRBD2 | TRBJ2-3 | - | TRBV6-4
TGTGCCAGCAGCTTAGGGATGGCGGACAGGAACTATGGCTACACCTTC | CASSLGMADRNYGYTF | TRBD1 | TRBJ1-2 | - | TRBV7-9
TGTGCCAGTAGTATAGCAGGGGCAAGGGAAAAACTGTTTTTT | CASSIAGAREKLFF | - | TRBJ1-4 | - | TRBV19
TGTGCCAGCAGTGAATTTGGCGCCGGGACATTAAACAATTCACCCCTCCACTTT | CASSEFGAGTLNNSPLHF | - | TRBJ1-6 | - | TRBV6-1
TGTGCCAGCTCACGCCTGGGACCTGGGAATCAGCCCCAGCATTTT | CASSRLGPGNQPQHF | - | TRBJ1-5 | - | TRBV18
TGTGCCAGCAGTTACACTACGGGGGGCACAGATACGCAGTATTTT | CASSYTTGGTDTQYF | - | TRBJ2-3 | - | TRBV6-2/TRBV6-3
TGTGCCAGTAGTGCCGGGACAGGGAATGAAAAACTGTTTTTT | CASSAGTGNEKLFF | TRBD1 | TRBJ1-4 | - | TRBV19
TGTGCCAGCAGGGGTAGGGGGGGGCCAGATACGCAGTATTTT | CASRGRGGPDTQYF | - | TRBJ2-3 | - | TRBV6-5
TGTGCCAGCAGCTTAGGGACTAGCGGGGCCGAGACCCAGTACTTC | CASSLGTSGAETQYF | TRBD2 | TRBJ2-5 | - | TRBV11-2
TGTGCCAGCAGCTTCTACCCTCCGGTTGCGGGGGACTACAATGAGCAGTTCTTC | CASSFYPPVAGDYNEQFF | TRBD2 | TRBJ2-1 | - | TRBV11-2
TGTGCCAGCAGGAGGGGTCTGGGGGCCGCAGAGACCCAGTACTTC | CASRRGLGAAETQYF | - | TRBJ2-5 | - | TRBV6-5
TGTGCCAGCTCACAAACAGGGACTGCAGGAAACACCATATATTTT | CASSQTGTAGNTIYF | - | TRBJ1-3 | - | TRBV18
TGTGCCACCAGTGTGGGAGGTGGTCTCGACACTGAAGCTTTCTTT | CATSVGGGLDTEAFF | - | TRBJ1-1 | - | TRBV24-1
TGCAGTGCCAGGTCCCTACTGGACACTAGGTTT | CSARSLLDTRF | - | TRBJ1-1 | - | TRBV20-1
TGTGCCAGCTCTCGGTCAACTAATGAGCAGTTCTTC | CASSRSTNEQFF | - | TRBJ2-1 | - | TRBV28
TGTGCCTGGGGACCGACTAACACGCAGTATTTT | CAWGPTNTQYF | - | TRBJ2-3 | - | TRBV30
TGTGCCAGCAGTAGACAGGGGGCCTCCTATGGCTACACCTTC | CASSRQGASYGYTF | TRBD1 | TRBJ1-2 | - | TRBV6-6
TGTGCCAGCAGCCAAGTGGCGGGGGGACTGAACACTGAAGCTTTCTTT | CASSQVAGGLNTEAFF | - | TRBJ1-1 | - | TRBV6-4
TGTGCCAGCAGCGTTCGAGGCCCGAACACCGGGGAGCTGTTTTTT | CASSVRGPNTGELFF | - | TRBJ2-2 | - | TRBV9
TGTGCCAGCAGCTTAGCCCGTTTCCCGGGACTAGCGGGGGCCGGGGGGTACAATGAGCAGTTCTTC | CASSLARFPGLAGAGGYNEQFF | TRBD2 | TRBJ2-1 | - | TRBV7-8
TGTGCCAGCAGCTTGGTAGGCGGTCCTAGAACTAGCACAGATACGCAGTATTTT | CASSLVGGPRTSTDTQYF | - | TRBJ2-3 | - | TRBV5-6
TGTGCCAGCAGTCAAGGGGACTTACCAACCGGGGAGCTGTTTTTT | CASSQGDLPTGELFF | - | TRBJ2-2 | - | TRBV2